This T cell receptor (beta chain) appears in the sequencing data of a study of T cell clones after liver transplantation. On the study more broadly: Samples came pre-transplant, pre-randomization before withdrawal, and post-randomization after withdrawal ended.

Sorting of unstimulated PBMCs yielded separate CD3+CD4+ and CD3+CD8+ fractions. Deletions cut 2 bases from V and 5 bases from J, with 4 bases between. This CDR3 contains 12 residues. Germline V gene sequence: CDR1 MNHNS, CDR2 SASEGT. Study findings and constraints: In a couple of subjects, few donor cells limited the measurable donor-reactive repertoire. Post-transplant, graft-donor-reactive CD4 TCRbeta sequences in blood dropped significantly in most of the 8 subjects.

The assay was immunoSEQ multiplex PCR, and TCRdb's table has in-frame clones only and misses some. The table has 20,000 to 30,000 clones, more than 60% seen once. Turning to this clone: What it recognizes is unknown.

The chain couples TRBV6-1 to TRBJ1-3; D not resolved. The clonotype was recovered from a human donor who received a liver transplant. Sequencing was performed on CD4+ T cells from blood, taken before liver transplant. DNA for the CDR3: TGTGCCAGCAGTGAAAATCGAAACACCATATATTTT. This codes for CASSENRNTIYF.